This is a list of T cell receptor beta chains from one sample in a study of response to subunit inactivated influenza vaccine. TCRdb independently ran MiXCR on the RT-PCR reads; one entry per CDR3 protein. The sample has just over 300,000 distinct CDR3 sequences, around 20% seen once. Material: PBMCs from blood, obtained around 22 months after vaccination. Receptors originate from a man aged 45-69 years who received an inactivated influenza vaccine. CDR3s include the opening cysteine and the closing phenylalanine or tryptophan. D genes are given only for firm matches. Size is omitted from some rows. Given values are once, few, many or a class for expanded clones.

cdr3_length,j_call,clone_size,d_call,v_call,cdr3_nt,cdr3_aa
14,TRBJ1-5,NA,NA,TRBV20-1,TGCAGTGCTAGTCATGGCAGGGTGGATCAGCCCCAGCATTTT,CSASHGRVDQPQHF
15,TRBJ2-7,few,NA,TRBV12-3/TRBV12-4,TGTGCCAGCAGTTTAACCGGGTCTCTCGCCAACGAGCAGTACTTC,CASSLTGSLANEQYF
15,TRBJ1-3,NA,NA,TRBV6-1,TGTGCCAGCAGTGCGACAGGTTGGATGGGAAACACCATATATTTT,CASSATGWMGNTIYF
16,TRBJ1-1,few,NA,TRBV7-8,TGTGCCAGCAGCCGTCCGAGGAGCAGGGAGAACACTGAAGCTTTCTTT,CASSRPRSRENTEAFF
18,TRBJ1-2,NA,NA,TRBV11-1,TGTGCCAGCAGCTTAGGGGGGAGCCATGGGGGCGCTAACTATGGCTACACCTTC,CASSLGGSHGGANYGYTF
14,TRBJ1-1,NA,TRBD1,TRBV5-4,TGTGCCAGCAGCTGGGGGACAGGGATCACTGAAGCTTTCTTT,CASSWGTGITEAFF
17,TRBJ1-6,many,TRBD1,TRBV20-1,TGCAGTGCTAGAGACCCCCTACAGGGGGCGATTAATTCACCCCTCCACTTT,CSARDPLQGAINSPLHF
18,TRBJ2-2,few,TRBD2,TRBV4-2,TGTGCCAGCAGCCCCTTTCTTGGTAGCGGGGGAGCATTCGGGGAGCTGTTTTTT,CASSPFLGSGGAFGELFF
15,TRBJ1-5,NA,TRBD1,TRBV2,TGTGCCAGCAGGACAGGGGCCCTCAGCAATCAGCCCCAGCATTTT,CASRTGALSNQPQHF
15,TRBJ1-6,many,NA,TRBV20-1,TGCAGTGCTAGATTCGTGACAGGTTTGAATTCACCCCTCCACTTT,CSARFVTGLNSPLHF
13,TRBJ2-3,NA,TRBD1,TRBV29-1,TGCAGCGTTACGACAGGGAGAACAGATACGCAGTATTTT,CSVTTGRTDTQYF
17,TRBJ2-3,few,NA,TRBV29-1,TGCAGCGTTGAATCGGCAGGGGCTAGGGGTTACACAGATACGCAGTATTTT,CSVESAGARGYTDTQYF
14,TRBJ1-2,NA,TRBD1,TRBV6-5,TGTGCCAGCAGTTACCTGGACAGGGCCTATGGCTACACCTTC,CASSYLDRAYGYTF
16,TRBJ2-2,NA,NA,TRBV14,TGTGCCAGCAGCCAAGGAAGACCGGGGAACACCGGGGAGCTGTTTTTT,CASSQGRPGNTGELFF
15,TRBJ1-5,many,NA,TRBV7-9,TGTGCCAGCAGTTTGGACGGATATAGCAATCAGCCCCAGCATTTT,CASSLDGYSNQPQHF
14,TRBJ1-1,many,NA,TRBV12-3/TRBV12-4,TGTGCCAGCAGTTTTACGGGATGGAACACTGAAGCTTTCTTT,CASSFTGWNTEAFF
13,TRBJ1-5,few,NA,TRBV20-1,TGCAGTGCTAGAGACTTGAGCGATCAGCCCCAGCATTTT,CSARDLSDQPQHF
16,TRBJ2-7,NA,TRBD2,TRBV4-3,TGCGCCAGCAGCCAAGATTTAAACGGGAGGTACTACGAGCAGTACTTC,CASSQDLNGRYYEQYF
14,TRBJ2-7,few,TRBD1,TRBV5-1,TGCGCCAGCAGCTCGGGACAGCGCTCCTACGAGCAGTACTTC,CASSSGQRSYEQYF
16,TRBJ2-5,few,TRBD2,TRBV10-3,TGTGCCATCAGTGATCGAACTAGCGGGGTGAAAGAGACCCAGTACTTC,CAISDRTSGVKETQYF
14,TRBJ1-5,few,NA,TRBV4-2,TGTGCCAGCAGCCAAGGCGGGAATAATCAGCCCCAGCATTTT,CASSQGGNNQPQHF
13,TRBJ2-2,NA,TRBD2,TRBV7-2,TGTGCCAGCAGCTCAGGGACTATCGGGGAGCTGTTTTTT,CASSSGTIGELFF